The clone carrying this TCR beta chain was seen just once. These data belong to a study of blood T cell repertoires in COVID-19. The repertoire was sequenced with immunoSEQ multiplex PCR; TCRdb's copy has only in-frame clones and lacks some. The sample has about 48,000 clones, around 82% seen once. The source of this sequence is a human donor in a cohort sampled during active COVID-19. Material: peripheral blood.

The CDR3 nucleotides are TGTGCCAGCAGCTTAGGGGCAGGGGGCCGAAAAACCGGGGAGCTGTTTTTT. Protein: CASSLGAGGRKTGELFF. The chain uses TRBV5-4 and TRBJ2-2, with TRBD1 matching 8 bases. The CDR3 is made up of 17 amino acids. V lost 2 bases, J lost 5 bases, and 11 bases stayed unmatched. Per the germline V gene, CDR1 is SGHNT and CDR2 is YYREEE (reference sequence).